This paragraph covers one T cell receptor beta chain sequence. The antigen is not known. Other nucleotide sequences in the sample specify the same CDR3. Trimming removed 3 bases at V and 4 bases at J, with 7 bases between. Germline values: CDR1 SEHNR, CDR2 FQNEAQ (reference sequence). CDR3 length: 14 amino acids. The data belong to a study of cytomegalovirus exposure and HLA in healthy donors. About the research overall: Prior work identified 100 million to 130 million unique TCR beta sequences in some 180 million T cells. Notes on the study in general: Sequencing depth roughly uniform across donors was assumed in presence/absence analyses. Accurate prediction of most subjects' HLA-A and HLA-B alleles from TCR beta sequences was reported.

The PCR used 60 Vbeta and 13 Jbeta primers. TCRdb's copy holds only in-frame clones and misses some; the assay was immunoSEQ multiplex PCR. The repertoire includes around 100,000 clones, approximately 60% of them detected once, and over 2% sits in the top ten. The V gene is TRBV7-9, the J gene TRBJ1-6; unclear D gene. Sequencing input: PBMCs. This TCR came from a woman aged 25 to 45 in good health and CMV-seronegative. For the CDR3, the DNA is TGTGCCAGCAGCTTGGAACAGTATAATTCACCCCTCCACTTT. This encodes CASSLEQYNSPLHF.